This T cell receptor beta chain was observed in a study of shared clonotypes between healthy human individuals. For the study at large: The plates for each donor numbered three CD4 naive, three CD4 memory, two CD8 naive and one CD8 memory. Study-wide points: Blood alone was sampled, and tissue repertoires likely differ. Clonotype sharing across a few donors was observed for roughly 5% of naive CD4 clonotypes.

Germline values: CDR1 MDHEN, CDR2 SYDVKM. Deletions cut 6 bases from V and 2 bases from J, with 14 bases between. There are 14 residues in the CDR3. Notes on this clone: Its target is unknown.

Profiling relied on immunoSEQ multiplex PCR, and the TCRdb table lists in-frame clones only, not all of them. This sample has about 800,000 clones, with just over 95% found just once. As defined, naive CD8 cells were CD45RO-negative and positively selected for CCR7, with terminally differentiated effector memory CD45RA+ cells excluded. This chain connects TRBV28 to TRBJ2-7; tentatively, D is TRBD1 or TRBD2 (5 bases each). The source material was naive CD8+ T cells sorted from blood. The source is a man aged 25-40 years in good health. The CDR3 loop reads CASSKGDGTYEQYF. The CDR3 nucleotides are TGTGCCAGCAGCAAAGGGGACGGGACCTACGAGCAGTACTTC.